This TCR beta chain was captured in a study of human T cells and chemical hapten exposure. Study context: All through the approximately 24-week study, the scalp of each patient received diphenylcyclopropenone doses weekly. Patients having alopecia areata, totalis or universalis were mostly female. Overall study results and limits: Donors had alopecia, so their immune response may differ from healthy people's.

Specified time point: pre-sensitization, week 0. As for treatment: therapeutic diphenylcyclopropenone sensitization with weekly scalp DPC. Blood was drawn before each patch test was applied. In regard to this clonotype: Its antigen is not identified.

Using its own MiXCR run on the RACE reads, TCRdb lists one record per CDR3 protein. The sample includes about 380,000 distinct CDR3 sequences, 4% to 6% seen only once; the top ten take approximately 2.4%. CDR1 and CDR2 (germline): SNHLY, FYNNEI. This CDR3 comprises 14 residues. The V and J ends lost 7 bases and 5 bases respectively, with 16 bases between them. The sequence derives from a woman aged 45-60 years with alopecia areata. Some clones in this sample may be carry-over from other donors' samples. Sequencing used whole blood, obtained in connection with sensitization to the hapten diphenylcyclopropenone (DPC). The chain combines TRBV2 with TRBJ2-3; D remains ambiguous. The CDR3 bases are TGTGCCAGCACGTCAGCGTCCTTTGGAGATACGCAGTATTTT. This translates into CASTSASFGDTQYF.